The 20 T cell receptor beta chains reported below all come from one sample, sequenced in a study of blood T cell repertoires in COVID-19. Assay used: immunoSEQ multiplex PCR; TCRdb lists only in-frame clones, some missing. The sample consists of 32,000 or so clones, roughly 86% of them appearing once. Source material: peripheral blood. These receptors came from a man between 65 and 85 years old with acute or convalescent COVID-19.

The chain has TRBV18 and TRBJ2-5; D remains unclear. This CDR3 contains 13 residues. Trimming pared 2 bases from V and 5 bases from J, leaving 9 bases between. CDR1 and CDR2 from the germline V gene are KGHSH and LQKENI. CDR3 sequence reads: CASSPIPRETQYF. CDR3 DNA: TGTGCCAGCTCACCAATCCCCAGGGAGACCCAGTACTTC.

This rearrangement joins TRBV5-1 to TRBJ2-5; the D gene is possibly TRBD2 (6 bases). From germline, CDR1 is SGHRS and CDR2 YFSETQ. Trimming stripped 5 bases from V and 1 base from J, with 9 bases between. The CDR3 consists of 13 residues. In DNA, the CDR3 is TGCGCCAGCAGGGCGGGGACCCAAGAGACCCAGTACTTC. Translating it yields CASRAGTQETQYF.

The chain couples TRBV30 to TRBJ1-6; 10 nucleotides align to TRBD1. CDR3 length equals 15 residues. V dropped 2 bases and J dropped 9; count of bases not matched to a gene: 7. Germline assignment: CDR1 GTSNPN and CDR2 SVGIG (reference sequence). The CDR3 region has the DNA TGTGCCTGGAGTCCGAAAGGACAGGGGGGTTCACCCCTCCACTTT. Translated: CAWSPKGQGGSPLHF.

J is TRBJ2-1 and V is TRBV27; weak D call: TRBD1 (6 bases). The V end was cut by 4 bases, the J end by 4 bases, with 20 bases between. The CDR3 contains 17 residues. Germline V lookup: CDR1 MNHEY, CDR2 SMNVEV (reference sequence). In nucleotides, the CDR3 is TGTGCCAGCAGTTCCCTGGGACGGGGACACGATTACAATGAGCAGTTCTTC. Amino acid sequence: CASSSLGRGHDYNEQFF.

This chain links TRBV7-8 with TRBJ1-2, with 8 positions matching TRBD1. J gave up 9 bases and V 5 bases, and 5 bases lay outside the gene matches. Per germline, CDR1 SGHVS and CDR2 FQNEAQ. The CDR3 spans 12 residues. CDR3 amino acids: CASSRQGLSYTF. The CDR3 bases are TGTGCCAGCAGCCGACAGGGGCTTAGCTACACCTTC.

The chain links TRBV9 to TRBJ1-3; D perhaps matches TRBD1 (6 bases). This CDR3 has 16 amino acids. Per germline, CDR1 SGDLS and CDR2 YYNGEE. Trimming removed 2 bases at V and 2 bases at J, with 14 bases between. The CDR3 nucleotides read TGTGCCAGCAGCGTCTCAACAGGGAAGACTGGAAACACCATATATTTT. Translation gives CASSVSTGKTGNTIYF.

V usage is TRBV9 and J usage is TRBJ2-7, with TRBD2 as a possible D gene (6 bases). Trimming removed 0 bases from V and 2 bases from J, with 6 bases in between. Per germline, CDR1 SGDLS and CDR2 YYNGEE. CDR3 length: 13 residues. CDR3 bases: TGTGCCAGCAGCGTAGCGGGAGCCTACGAGCAGTACTTC. Translated: CASSVAGAYEQYF.

The V gene is TRBV27, the J gene TRBJ2-2, with TRBD2 matching 10 bases. V shed 5 bases and J 6 bases; nucleotides not matched to a gene: 6. Germline V lookup: CDR1 MNHEY, CDR2 SMNVEV (reference sequence). This CDR3 has 15 residues. CDR3 in DNA: TGTGCCAGCAGTCTAGCGGGAGTAGCCGCCGGGGAGCTGTTTTTT. Translating it yields CASSLAGVAAGELFF.

This clone appeared a single time. The genes are TRBV11-2 and TRBJ1-1, with D uncertain. Germline loops: CDR1 SGHAT, CDR2 FQNNGV. This CDR3 has 15 amino acids. The V gene lost 1 base and the J gene lost 5 bases, with 14 bases spanning the gap. The CDR3 reads CASSLGRGGKTEAFF. For the CDR3, the DNA is TGTGCCAGCAGCTTAGGCCGAGGAGGAAAAACTGAAGCTTTCTTT.

V is TRBV5-4 and J is TRBJ2-5; 9 nucleotides match TRBD1. CDR3 size: 15 residues. V shed 4 bases, J shed 5 bases, and the junction held 9 bases outside the gene matches. Germline CDR1 and CDR2: SGHNT and YYREEE (reference sequence). Here the CDR3 DNA reads TGTGCCAGCAGCGCGGGACAGGGCTCTGGGGAGACCCAGTACTTC. This codes for CASSAGQGSGETQYF.

The V call is TRBV10-1, the J call TRBJ2-2; 8 nucleotides match TRBD1. J lost 1 base, V lost 6 bases, and 1 base had no gene match. Germline CDR1 reads WNHNN; CDR2 reads SYGVQD (reference sequence). CDR3 length: 14 residues. The CDR3 DNA follows: TGCGCCAGCAGGGGGACAGGGAACACCGGGGAGCTGTTTTTT. This sequence encodes CASRGTGNTGELFF.

This chain uses TRBV18 with TRBJ1-2; the D gene is possibly TRBD1 (5 bases). V was shortened by 6 bases and J by 1 base, with 18 bases between the two germline ends. The CDR3 consists of 16 residues. Germline V gene data show CDR1 as KGHSH and CDR2 as LQKENI. The CDR3 DNA reads as TGTGCCAGCTCGATTGAACCAAGGGGATTTAACTATGGCTACACCTTC. This sequence encodes CASSIEPRGFNYGYTF.

The rearrangement joins TRBV4-3 to TRBJ1-2; 9 positions agree with TRBD1. The CDR3 is made up of 16 amino acids. Germline trimming cut 4 bases from V and 3 bases from J; bases unmatched to any gene: 9. From germline, CDR1 is LGHNA and CDR2 YSLEER. This CDR3 is CASSRSPWTGDYGYTF. Written as DNA, the CDR3 is TGCGCCAGCAGCCGCTCCCCTTGGACAGGGGACTATGGCTACACCTTC.

V and J are TRBV7-2 and TRBJ1-5, with D unresolved. The germline gives CDR1 SGHTA, CDR2 FQGNSA. Trimming stripped 0 bases from V and 7 bases from J, with 13 bases between. The CDR3 is made up of 15 amino acids. The CDR3 here is CASSLALSGNQPQHF. DNA of the CDR3: TGTGCCAGCAGCTTAGCTTTATCGGGGAACCAGCCCCAGCATTTT.

This clone was detected only once. V usage is TRBV5-1 and J usage is TRBJ1-4; D not certain. The germline V gene has CDR1 SGHRS and CDR2 YFSETQ. Trimming took off 4 bases at V and 0 bases at J, with 10 bases between the two ends. CDR3 length: 15 residues. CDR3 amino acids: CASSVLSATNEKLFF. The CDR3 DNA sequence: TGCGCCAGCAGCGTCCTGAGTGCAACTAATGAAAAACTGTTTTTT. Complete variable domain (other parts from reference TRBV5-1 and TRBJ1-4): KAGVTQTPRYLIKTRGQQVTLSCSPISGHRSVSWYQQTPGQGLQFLFEYFSETQRNKGNFPGRFSGRQFSNSRSEMNVSTLELGDSALYLCASSVLSATNEKLFFGSGTQLSVL.

The count of this clone is one. V and J are TRBV7-2 and TRBJ1-2, with 10 bases that match TRBD1. V gave up 6 bases and J gave up 7 bases; unmatched junction bases: 8. The V gene's germline CDR1 is SGHTA and CDR2 FQGNSA. The CDR3 is made up of 14 amino acids. The CDR3: CASRPGTGARGYTF. The CDR3 DNA reads as TGTGCCAGCAGACCCGGGACAGGGGCACGTGGCTACACCTTC.

In this sample, this clone turned up a few times. The J gene is TRBJ1-1, the V gene TRBV12-3 or TRBV12-4, with D uncertain. The CDR3 is 12 amino acids. V gave up 4 bases and J gave up 1 base, with 4 bases separating them. CDR3 sequence reads: CASSSGNTEAFF. CDR3 coding DNA: TGTGCCAGCAGTTCAGGGAACACTGAAGCTTTCTTT.

This chain uses TRBV5-1 with TRBJ2-3, with 8 positions matching TRBD1. Germline assignment: CDR1 SGHRS and CDR2 YFSETQ. The V segment lost 5 bases and the J segment 6 bases; nucleotides outside the gene matches: 11. The CDR3 spans 15 residues. The CDR3 DNA reads TGCGCCAGCAGTCCGGACAGGGAAGTAGGGGATACGCAGTATTTT. Its protein product is CASSPDREVGDTQYF.

The chain links TRBV4-1 to TRBJ2-5; 10 nucleotides agree with TRBD1. The CDR3 has 15 residues. The germline gives CDR1 MGHRA, CDR2 YSYEKL. V shed 5 bases, J shed 5 bases, and the junction held 8 bases outside the gene matches. CDR3 sequence reads: CASSSRDRGMETQYF. As DNA, the CDR3 is TGCGCCAGCAGCAGCCGGGACAGGGGTATGGAGACCCAGTACTTC.

This rearrangement joins TRBV10-3 to TRBJ1-1, with 9 nucleotides matching TRBD1. The J segment lost 0 bases and the V segment lost 6 bases, leaving 11 bases of the junction unmatched. The V gene's germline CDR1 is ENHRY and CDR2 SYGVKD. This CDR3 spans 17 amino acids. CDR3 protein: CAISDLDRGIVNTEAFF. The CDR3, as DNA: TGTGCCATCAGCGATCTGGACAGGGGTATTGTGAACACTGAAGCTTTCTTT.